The 30 T cell receptor beta chains below were found in one sample sequenced in a study of tissue T cells after allogeneic stem cell transplantation. Sequenced by immunoSEQ multiplex PCR; TCRdb stores in-frame clones only, minus some. Of tens of thousands of clones listed, roughly 80% are singletons. Sequencing was performed on tissue from the ileum, taken at autopsy. Receptors originate from a female donor aged 60 or older with lung cancer.

This clone was observed a handful of times. V is TRBV13 and J is TRBJ1-2, with D perhaps matching TRBD1 (5 bases). The germline CDR1 and CDR2 sequences are PRHDT and FYEKMQ (reference sequence). V was cut by 0 bases and J by 4 bases, with 12 bases left in between. This CDR3 contains 15 residues. Written as DNA, the CDR3 is TGTGCCAGCAGCTTAGGCCCCCAGGGAGGCTATGGCTACACCTTC. This gives the protein CASSLGPQGGYGYTF.

The chain links TRBV11-3 to TRBJ2-1, with 7 positions matching TRBD2. The germline gives CDR1 SGHNT, CDR2 YENEEA. The J segment lost 3 bases and the V segment lost 2 bases, leaving 1 base of the junction unmatched. The CDR3 loop spans 14 amino acids. CDR3: CASSLKRGYNEQFF. CDR3 DNA: TGTGCCAGCAGCTTAAAGCGGGGCTACAATGAGCAGTTCTTC.

The CDR3 is CASSPRTGGSEEQYF. The CDR3 DNA reads as TGTGCCAGCTCACCAAGGACAGGGGGTTCAGAGGAGCAGTACTTC. The chain combines TRBV18 with TRBJ2-7; 10 bases line up with TRBD1. Germline values: CDR1 KGHSH, CDR2 LQKENI. The CDR3 consists of 15 residues. The trim removed 2 bases at V and 7 bases at J, leaving 8 bases unmatched.

This chain's CDR3 is CATSRTGKSQETQYF. The CDR3, as DNA: TGTGCCACCAGCCGGACAGGTAAAAGCCAAGAGACCCAGTACTTC. The V call is TRBV15, the J call TRBJ2-5; 7 bases fit TRBD1. The germline CDR1 and CDR2 sequences are LNHNV and YYDKDF (reference sequence). The CDR3 loop spans 15 amino acids. The J segment lost 1 base and the V segment lost 5 bases, leaving 7 bases of the junction unmatched.

The CDR3 DNA sequence: TGTGCCAGTAGTATAGGGTTGACAGTCCGCGCGGGGGAGCAGTACTTC. This codes for CASSIGLTVRAGEQYF. The chain links TRBV19 to TRBJ2-7; possibly TRBD2 for D (6 bases). Deletions cut 1 base from V and 7 bases from J, with 20 bases between. The length of the CDR3 is 16 residues. Germline V gene sequence: CDR1 LNHDA, CDR2 SQIVND (reference sequence).

The chain employs TRBV7-8 and TRBJ2-7; 7 nucleotides agree with TRBD1. CDR1 is SGHVS, CDR2 FQNEAQ, per germline. V shed 5 bases and J 4 bases; nucleotides not matched to a gene: 2. The CDR3 totals 12 residues. This chain's CDR3 is CASSRTGYEQYF. CDR3 nucleotide sequence: TGTGCCAGCAGCCGGACAGGTTACGAGCAGTACTTC.

The chain has TRBV7-9 and TRBJ2-3; 7 bases align to TRBD2. V lost 5 bases to trimming and J lost 2 bases; unmatched junction nucleotides: 7. From germline, CDR1 is SEHNR and CDR2 FQNEAQ (reference sequence). The CDR3 extends over 15 amino acids. CDR3 bases: TGTGCCAGCAGCCGCGCTAGCGGATCCACAGATACGCAGTATTTT. As protein: CASSRASGSTDTQYF.

About this clone itself: At one end, the junction sequence differs from germline, possibly due to a read error. The V and J genes are TRBV6-5 and TRBJ2-7; 10 bases are shared with TRBD1. The CDR3 loop spans 16 amino acids. CDR1 is MNHEY, CDR2 SVGAGI, per germline. The CDR3 loop reads CASSYSGQGFSSEQYF. DNA of the CDR3: TGTGCCAGCAGTTACTCGGGACAGGGGTTCTCCTCCGAGCAGTACTTC.

The chain employs TRBV4-2 and TRBJ1-2, with D tentatively TRBD1 (5 bases). The CDR3 runs 13 residues. CDR1 and CDR2 from the germline V gene are LGHNA and YNFKEQ. V gave up 4 bases and J gave up 6 bases, with 12 bases separating them. This chain's CDR3 is CASSREGMNGYTF. For the CDR3, the DNA is TGTGCCAGCAGCCGGGAGGGGATGAATGGCTACACCTTC.

CDR3 nucleotide sequence: TGCGCCAGCAGCACGGGACTAGCGGGAGCGGTCACCGGGGAGCTGTTTTTT. It codes for CASSTGLAGAVTGELFF. V and J are TRBV5-1 and TRBJ2-2; 14 bases agree with TRBD2. The germline CDR1 and CDR2 sequences are SGHRS and YFSETQ. The CDR3 loop spans 17 amino acids. J was trimmed by 4 bases and V by 4 bases; bases with no gene match: 6. Full variable domain (missing parts from reference TRBV5-1 and TRBJ2-2): KAGVTQTPRYLIKTRGQQVTLSCSPISGHRSVSWYQQTPGQGLQFLFEYFSETQRNKGNFPGRFSGRQFSNSRSEMNVSTLELGDSALYLCASSTGLAGAVTGELFFGEGSRLTVL.

This clone was observed a single time. The rearrangement uses TRBV21-1 and TRBJ2-5. TRBV21-1 is a pseudogene. The CDR3 runs to 10 residues. CDR3 sequence reads: CASNPQTQYF. The CDR3 DNA reads TGTGCCAGCAACCCCCAAACCCAGTACTTC.

The chain links TRBV27 to TRBJ2-2, with D perhaps being TRBD1 or TRBD2 (6 bases each). The CDR3 sequence is 15 residues long. Trimming pared 5 bases from V and 0 bases from J, leaving 10 bases between. Germline values: CDR1 MNHEY, CDR2 SMNVEV (reference sequence). The CDR3: CASSSRGANTGELFF. In DNA form, the CDR3 reads TGTGCCAGCAGTAGTAGGGGGGCGAACACCGGGGAGCTGTTTTTT.

Only a few counts were recorded for this clone. The chain combines TRBV7-6 with TRBJ1-5, with D possibly TRBD1 on 6 matching bases. The germline V gene has CDR1 SGHVS and CDR2 FNYEAQ. The CDR3 spans 15 residues. Between the trimmed V and J ends, which lost 1 base and 3 bases, there was a span of 10 bases. CDR3 amino acids: CASSLVQGNNQPQHF. The CDR3 region has the DNA TGTGCCAGCAGCTTAGTACAGGGCAACAATCAGCCCCAGCATTTT.

J is TRBJ1-4 and V is TRBV18; TRBD1 agrees at 7 bases. The germline V gene has CDR1 KGHSH and CDR2 LQKENI. V shed 3 bases and J 2 bases; nucleotides not matched to a gene: 6. This CDR3 has 16 residues. This CDR3 is CASSPDRVGTNEKLFF. The CDR3 DNA sequence: TGTGCCAGCTCACCCGACAGGGTTGGGACTAATGAAAAACTGTTTTTT.

This clone has a handful of counts. V and J are TRBV2 and TRBJ2-2, with 8 bases identical to TRBD1. Per the germline V gene, CDR1 is SNHLY and CDR2 is FYNNEI. The CDR3 extends over 16 amino acids. V was pared by 5 bases and J by 2 bases, with 7 bases of the junction left unmatched. CDR3 sequence (DNA): TGTGCCAGCAGTCCGAAAACAGGGGGAAACACCGGGGAGCTGTTTTTT. Residues: CASSPKTGGNTGELFF.

J is TRBJ1-1 and V is TRBV4-2; 9 nucleotides agree with TRBD1. The CDR3 extends over 16 amino acids. Trimming at V came to 4 bases and at J to 0 bases, leaving 6 bases not matched to a gene. Germline-derived CDR1 and CDR2 are LGHNA and YNFKEQ. The CDR3 sequence is CASSPKDRGMNTEAFF. The DNA of the CDR3 is TGTGCCAGCAGCCCAAAGGACAGGGGCATGAACACTGAAGCTTTCTTT.

The chain carries TRBV13 and TRBJ2-2; D is possibly TRBD1 (6 bases). Trimming left V 6 bases short and J 5 bases short, with 13 bases between. CDR1 is PRHDT, CDR2 FYEKMQ, per germline (reference sequence). This CDR3 spans 14 amino acids. The CDR3 DNA follows: TGTGCCAGCAGTTTCACTAGGGGGACCGGGGAGCTGTTTTTT. It yields the protein CASSFTRGTGELFF. The whole variable domain, filled in from reference TRBV13 and TRBJ2-2, reads AAGVIQSPRHLIKEKRETATLKCYPIPRHDTVYWYQQGPGQDPQFLISFYEKMQSDKGSIPDRFSAQQFSDYHSELNMSSLELGDSALYFCASSFTRGTGELFFGEGSRLTVL.

V gene TRBV6-1 combines with J gene TRBJ2-7; TRBD2 is a possible D gene (5 bases). CDR1 MNHNS and CDR2 SASEGT come from the germline V gene. This CDR3 region has 14 residues. V was trimmed by 3 bases and J by 4 bases, leaving 13 bases between them. The CDR3 coding sequence is TGTGCCAGCAGTGAGACGTCTAGCCTTTACGAGCAGTACTTC. Amino acid sequence: CASSETSSLYEQYF.

V is TRBV6-5 and J is TRBJ2-7; 10 bases fit TRBD1. In germline, CDR1 is MNHEY, CDR2 SVGAGI. This CDR3 region has 12 residues. The CDR3 is CATRDRGYEQYF. In DNA form, the CDR3 reads TGTGCAACGAGGGACAGGGGCTACGAGCAGTACTTC.

CDR3 sequence reads: CASSLTGTGQFF. The CDR3 DNA reads TGTGCCAGCTCGCTGACAGGGACCGGGCAGTTCTTC. The chain carries TRBV18 and TRBJ2-1; the match to TRBD1 covers 7 bases. The CDR3 loop spans 12 amino acids. J gave up 12 bases and V 6 bases, and 8 bases lay outside the gene matches. Germline V gene lookup returns CDR1 KGHSH and CDR2 LQKENI.

This clone is labeled as medium-sized. The chain links TRBV2 to TRBJ2-5; the match to TRBD2 covers 9 bases. This CDR3 comprises 15 residues. With V trimmed by 6 bases and J by 2 bases, 7 bases remained unmatched. Germline V gene data show CDR1 as SNHLY and CDR2 as FYNNEI. The CDR3 sequence is CASRLAGVGQETQYF. The CDR3 DNA reads TGTGCCAGCAGATTAGCGGGGGTGGGTCAAGAGACCCAGTACTTC.

The chain has TRBV6-4 and TRBJ1-2; 7 bases align to TRBD1. CDR3 length: 14 amino acids. Trimming took 6 bases from V and 2 from J; bases not matched to a gene: 6. Germline loops: CDR1 MRHNA, CDR2 SNTAGT. The CDR3 loop reads CASSPGRGNYGYTF. CDR3 nucleotides: TGTGCCAGCAGCCCGGGCAGGGGGAACTATGGCTACACCTTC.

The chain links TRBV5-1 to TRBJ2-6; 11 bases fit TRBD1. There are 22 residues in the CDR3. CDR1 is SGHRS and CDR2 is YFSETQ in the germline V gene. V gave up 2 bases and J gave up 3 bases; unmatched junction bases: 19. The CDR3 loop is CASSFVPGQGARTAYGANVLTF. CDR3 nucleotide sequence: TGCGCCAGCAGCTTTGTTCCCGGACAGGGGGCCCGAACAGCCTATGGGGCCAACGTCCTGACTTTC.

The V call is TRBV15, the J call TRBJ2-1; the match to TRBD2 covers 8 bases. Germline V lookup: CDR1 LNHNV, CDR2 YYDKDF (reference sequence). Germline trimming cut 5 bases from V and 6 bases from J; bases unmatched to any gene: 9. The CDR3 contains 15 residues. The CDR3 DNA is TGTGCCACCAGCGGGACCGGGACTAGGCTCAATGAGCAGTTCTTC. Translated, it gives CATSGTGTRLNEQFF.

This chain links TRBV7-2 with TRBJ2-5; D is undetermined. The CDR3 length is 15 residues. The germline CDR1 and CDR2 sequences are SGHTA and FQGNSA. The V end was cut by 0 bases, the J end by 3 bases, with 11 bases between. The CDR3 region has the DNA TGTGCCAGCAGCTTAGCAGCTAGTTCTAAAGAGACCCAGTACTTC. This gives the protein CASSLAASSKETQYF.

In its sample, this clone is medium-sized. The V call is TRBV11-2, the J call TRBJ2-3; unclear D gene. V was pared by 4 bases and J by 1 base, with 12 bases between. CDR1 and CDR2 from the germline V gene are SGHAT and FQNNGV. The CDR3 length is 15 residues. In DNA, the CDR3 is TGTGCCAGCAGCTCGACCGGGCCGCGCACAGATACGCAGTATTTT. As protein: CASSSTGPRTDTQYF.

This chain connects TRBV11-2 to TRBJ2-1; D unclear. CDR3 length: 12 residues. V was cut by 7 bases and J by 5 bases, with 9 bases left in between. From germline, CDR1 is SGHAT and CDR2 FQNNGV. The CDR3 DNA is TGTGCCAGCAACCCCGTAAACAATGAGCAGTTCTTC. It codes for CASNPVNNEQFF.

The chain carries TRBV19 and TRBJ1-3, with D possibly TRBD1 on 5 matching bases. This CDR3 spans 14 amino acids. Germline V gives CDR1 LNHDA, CDR2 SQIVND (reference sequence). V lost 7 bases and J 0 bases, leaving 10 bases between the germline ends. The CDR3: CASTPQVSGNTIYF. The CDR3 coding sequence is TGTGCCAGTACCCCACAGGTCTCTGGAAACACCATATATTTT.

This chain joins TRBV5-6 and TRBJ2-7; TRBD2 matches at 11 bases. Per germline, CDR1 SGHDT and CDR2 YYEEEE. This CDR3 has 16 residues. Trimming at V came to 3 bases and at J to 2 bases, leaving 7 bases not matched to a gene. The CDR3 region has the DNA TGTGCCAGCAGCTATACCGGGACTAGCGGAGCCTACGAGCAGTACTTC. This translates into CASSYTGTSGAYEQYF. The entire variable domain, with the rest obtained from reference TRBV5-6 and TRBJ2-7, is as follows: DAGVTQSPTHLIKTRGQQVTLRCSPKSGHDTVSWYQQALGQGPQFIFQYYEEEERQRGNFPDRFSGHQFPNYSSELNVNALLLGDSALYLCASSYTGTSGAYEQYFGPGTRLTVT.

This chain joins TRBV5-8 and TRBJ2-7; 7 bases are a match to TRBD1. The CDR3 has 15 residues. Trimming removed 7 bases from V and 1 base from J; junction bases left unmatched: 11. Germline assignment: CDR1 SGHTS and CDR2 YDEGEE. CDR3 protein: CASENRSGGSYEQYF. CDR3 sequence (DNA): TGTGCCAGCGAAAACCGATCAGGGGGATCCTACGAGCAGTACTTC.